Shown below are 24 T cell receptor beta chains from a single sample sequenced in a study of human versus mouse CDR3 diversity and MHC coevolution. Repertoires were generated with immunoSEQ multiplex PCR, while TCRdb's copy carries only in-frame clones and drops some. The sample has about 83,000 clones; less than 95% are singletons. The sequenced sample was naive CD4+ T cells from blood. Subset noted: CD45RO-negative CD62L-positive naive CD4 T cells. Source of these receptors: a person between 30 and 69 years old in good health.

The chain uses TRBV7-8 and TRBJ2-2; the D gene is possibly TRBD1 (6 bases). V was clipped by 10 bases and J by 0 bases, with 18 bases between them. The CDR3 contains 16 residues. CDR1 is SGHVS and CDR2 is FQNEAQ in the germline V gene. CDR3 in amino acids: CATQGSGTSNTGELFF. As DNA, the CDR3 is TGTGCCACCCAAGGCTCCGGGACATCGAACACCGGGGAGCTGTTTTTT.

This rearrangement joins TRBV5-1 to TRBJ2-7, with TRBD2 matching 8 bases. V was pared by 0 bases and J by 1 base, with 3 bases of the junction left unmatched. This CDR3 contains 15 residues. Germline CDR1 SGHRS, CDR2 YFSETQ. The CDR3 sequence is CASSLVAGGSYEQYF. CDR3 bases: TGCGCCAGCAGCTTGGTGGCGGGGGGTTCCTACGAGCAGTACTTC. Together with reference TRBV5-1 and TRBJ2-7, the CDR3 gives the full variable domain: KAGVTQTPRYLIKTRGQQVTLSCSPISGHRSVSWYQQTPGQGLQFLFEYFSETQRNKGNFPGRFSGRQFSNSRSEMNVSTLELGDSALYLCASSLVAGGSYEQYFGPGTRLTVT.

The chain combines TRBV2 with TRBJ2-3; perhaps TRBD2 as D (5 bases). The CDR3 is 15 amino acids. Germline CDR1 reads SNHLY; CDR2 reads FYNNEI. Trimming stripped 5 bases from V and 1 base from J, with 13 bases between. As DNA, the CDR3 is TGTGCCAGCAGTCCCCCCGGGATGGGCACAGATACGCAGTATTTT. This sequence encodes CASSPPGMGTDTQYF.

The chain links TRBV11-2 to TRBJ1-1; D not resolved. This CDR3 is 17 amino acids long. V lost 5 bases and J lost 3, with 22 bases in between. Germline-derived CDR1 and CDR2 are SGHAT and FQNNGV. DNA for the CDR3: TGTGCCAGCAGCGGACTACTTGGGCTCTCGAAGGACACTGAAGCTTTCTTT. Translated: CASSGLLGLSKDTEAFF.

This clone has a single count. This sequence joins TRBV18 and TRBJ2-7; 16 bases align to TRBD2. The CDR3 covers 16 residues. The V and J ends lost 2 bases and 2 bases, in that order; junction bases with no gene match: 0. Germline V gives CDR1 KGHSH, CDR2 LQKENI. The CDR3 sequence: CASSPGTSGGAYEQYF. CDR3 DNA: TGTGCCAGCTCACCAGGGACTAGCGGGGGGGCCTACGAGCAGTACTTC. The whole variable domain, filled in from reference TRBV18 and TRBJ2-7, reads NAGVMQNPRHLVRRRGQEARLRCSPMKGHSHVYWYRQLPEEGLKFMVYLQKENIIDESGMPKERFSAEFPKEGPSILRIQQVVRGDSAAYFCASSPGTSGGAYEQYFGPGTRLTVT.

J is TRBJ1-2 and V is TRBV5-6; weak D call: TRBD1 (6 bases). The CDR3 is 13 amino acids. Germline V gene data show CDR1 as SGHDT and CDR2 as YYEEEE. V was shortened by 1 base and J by 4 bases, with 8 bases between the two germline ends. CDR3 coding DNA: TGTGCCAGCAGCTTGACAGGGTCCTATGGCTACACCTTC. Residues: CASSLTGSYGYTF.

The chain recombines TRBV29-1 with TRBJ2-5; tentative D call: TRBD2 (5 bases). The V gene lost 2 bases and the J gene lost 5 bases, with 12 bases spanning the gap. The CDR3 is 13 residues long. CDR1 and CDR2 from the germline V gene are SQVTM and ANQGSEA. This CDR3 is CSVERGSGETQYF. The CDR3 coding sequence is TGCAGCGTTGAACGGGGTTCCGGGGAGACCCAGTACTTC.

This sequence joins TRBV6-1 and TRBJ1-1, with D possibly matching TRBD1 (6 bases). V was clipped by 8 bases and J by 0 bases, with 16 bases between them. The CDR3 spans 15 residues. The germline V gene has CDR1 MNHNS and CDR2 SASEGT. CDR3 bases: TGTGCCAGCGTGGGACAAACACTTATGAACACTGAAGCTTTCTTT. This encodes CASVGQTLMNTEAFF.

This clone showed up just once. The chain has TRBV9 and TRBJ2-3; 10 bases map to TRBD1. The CDR3 has 16 amino acids. Germline CDR1 SGDLS, CDR2 YYNGEE. With 3 bases clipped from V and 1 base from J, the junction kept 5 bases outside the gene matches. The CDR3 loop reads CASSGAGTGGTDTQYF. The DNA for the CDR3 is TGTGCCAGCAGCGGCGCCGGGACAGGGGGCACAGATACGCAGTATTTT.

V usage is TRBV9 and J usage is TRBJ2-1; D gene uncertain. Trimming took 0 bases from V and 3 from J, leaving 13 bases between them. The CDR3 sequence is 16 residues long. Per germline, CDR1 SGDLS and CDR2 YYNGEE. CDR3 in amino acids: CASSVGWRINYNEQFF. Written as DNA, the CDR3 is TGTGCCAGCAGCGTAGGGTGGCGGATAAACTACAATGAGCAGTTCTTC.

The chain joins TRBV6-5 to TRBJ2-3; 8 bases fit TRBD2. CDR3 length equals 15 residues. Trimming took 6 bases from V and 2 from J; bases not matched to a gene: 7. Germline assignment: CDR1 MNHEY and CDR2 SVGAGI. DNA for the CDR3: TGTGCCAGCAGCTCTTTTAGCGGGGTCACAGATACGCAGTATTTT. Translating gives CASSSFSGVTDTQYF.

The chain joins TRBV6-1 to TRBJ1-5, with D tentatively TRBD1 (6 bases). Germline V gene lookup returns CDR1 MNHNS and CDR2 SASEGT. V shed 3 bases and J shed 3 bases, with 12 bases lying between them. This CDR3 has 15 residues. The CDR3 spells CASSDRDTVNQPQHF. CDR3 DNA: TGTGCCAGCAGTGATCGGGACACCGTCAATCAGCCCCAGCATTTT.

This chain joins TRBV7-9 and TRBJ2-3; TRBD2 might be the D (6 bases). The CDR3 consists of 16 residues. V was shortened by 5 bases and J by 0 bases, with 15 bases between the two germline ends. CDR1 and CDR2 (germline): SEHNR, FQNEAQ (reference sequence). The CDR3 reads CASSPGLHTSTDTQYF. CDR3 DNA sequence: TGTGCCAGCAGCCCGGGACTCCACACTAGCACAGATACGCAGTATTTT.

V usage is TRBV5-4 and J usage is TRBJ2-1; a weak D match, TRBD2 (6 bases). The V and J ends lost 0 bases and 8 bases respectively, with 12 bases between them. The V gene's germline CDR1 is SGHNT and CDR2 YYREEE (reference sequence). The CDR3 has 14 residues. CDR3 loop: CASSLGLAFDEQFF. CDR3 sequence (DNA): TGTGCCAGCAGCTTGGGGCTAGCGTTTGATGAGCAGTTCTTC.

The J gene is TRBJ2-1, the V gene TRBV4-1; D unresolved. This CDR3 spans 15 amino acids. The V gene lost 0 bases and the J gene lost 8 bases, with 14 bases spanning the gap. Germline CDR1 reads MGHRA; CDR2 reads YSYEKL. The CDR3: CASSQETTLGDEQFF. The CDR3 DNA follows: TGCGCCAGCAGCCAAGAAACAACCTTGGGCGATGAGCAGTTCTTC.

The chain combines TRBV6-1 with TRBJ2-7, with a tentative D call TRBD2 (6 bases). V gave up 6 bases and J gave up 6 bases, with 18 bases separating them. CDR3 length: 14 amino acids. Germline CDR1 and CDR2: MNHNS and SASEGT. The CDR3 region is CASRRGTGVVEQYF. DNA for the CDR3: TGTGCCAGCAGACGTGGGACGGGGGTTGTCGAGCAGTACTTC.

V gene TRBV19 combines with J gene TRBJ2-7, with 8 bases that match TRBD1. V lost 5 bases to trimming and J lost 1 base; unmatched junction nucleotides: 7. Germline V lookup: CDR1 LNHDA, CDR2 SQIVND (reference sequence). CDR3 size: 15 residues. For the CDR3, the DNA is TGTGCCAGTAGTGCCGGGACAGGCAGTTCCTACGAGCAGTACTTC. This encodes CASSAGTGSSYEQYF. The whole variable domain, remainder taken from reference TRBV19 and TRBJ2-7, is DGGITQSPKYLFRKEGQNVTLSCEQNLNHDAMYWYRQDPGQGLRLIYYSQIVNDFQKGDIAEGYSVSREKKESFPLTVTSAQKNPTAFYLCASSAGTGSSYEQYFGPGTRLTVT.

This rearrangement joins TRBV9 to TRBJ2-3; 16 positions agree with TRBD2. With 3 bases clipped from V and 5 bases from J, the junction kept 12 bases outside the gene matches. Germline-derived CDR1 and CDR2 are SGDLS and YYNGEE. This CDR3 comprises 19 residues. In DNA, the CDR3 is TGTGCCAGCAGCGCCCAGGCGGGACTAGCGGGGGGGCCAATAGATACGCAGTATTTT. It is translated as CASSAQAGLAGGPIDTQYF.

CDR3 DNA sequence: TGTGCCAGCAGTTACTTAGCGGGGGGCACAGATACGCAGTATTTT. Residues: CASSYLAGGTDTQYF. The V and J genes are TRBV6-6 and TRBJ2-3; 9 bases agree with TRBD2. CDR1 and CDR2 from the germline V gene are MNHNY and SVGAGI (reference sequence). V lost 1 base to trimming and J lost 1 base; unmatched junction nucleotides: 0. The CDR3 extends over 15 amino acids.

The chain is built from TRBV18 and TRBJ2-7; TRBD1 matches at 9 bases. This CDR3 comprises 14 residues. The V gene's germline CDR1 is KGHSH and CDR2 LQKENI. V lost 0 bases to trimming and J lost 5 bases; unmatched junction nucleotides: 2. The CDR3 loop is CASSPPGTGNEQYF. The CDR3, as DNA: TGTGCCAGCTCACCACCCGGGACAGGGAACGAGCAGTACTTC. The whole variable domain, filled in from reference TRBV18 and TRBJ2-7, reads NAGVMQNPRHLVRRRGQEARLRCSPMKGHSHVYWYRQLPEEGLKFMVYLQKENIIDESGMPKERFSAEFPKEGPSILRIQQVVRGDSAAYFCASSPPGTGNEQYFGPGTRLTVT.

The chain combines TRBV7-9 with TRBJ1-3; D may be TRBD1 (5 bases). The CDR3 runs 14 residues. CDR1 is SEHNR and CDR2 is FQNEAQ in the germline V gene (reference sequence). V was cut by 6 bases and J by 0 bases, with 9 bases left in between. The CDR3, as DNA: TGTGCCAGCAGAGGGGATTCCTCTGGAAACACCATATATTTT. Amino acids: CASRGDSSGNTIYF.

This chain joins TRBV30 and TRBJ2-1; 8 bases are shared with TRBD1. From germline, CDR1 is GTSNPN and CDR2 SVGIG (reference sequence). The V gene end was trimmed by 1 base and the J gene end by 4 bases; junction bases not matched to a gene: 9. The CDR3 is 16 residues long. CDR3 region: CAWSEGPRGPYNEQFF. The CDR3 region has the DNA TGTGCCTGGAGTGAGGGTCCCAGGGGGCCGTACAATGAGCAGTTCTTC.

The chain has TRBV5-4 and TRBJ2-1; 10 bases agree with TRBD2. Germline V lookup: CDR1 SGHNT, CDR2 YYREEE (reference sequence). Trimming at V came to 0 bases and at J to 7 bases, leaving 13 bases not matched to a gene. This CDR3 is built from 18 residues. The CDR3 region is CASSLAASGSLTWNEQFF. CDR3 sequence (DNA): TGTGCCAGCAGCTTGGCCGCTAGCGGGAGCTTAACGTGGAATGAGCAGTTCTTC.

The J gene is TRBJ2-5, the V gene TRBV5-4; TRBD1 might be the D (6 bases). Trimming cost V 7 bases and J 1 base, with 14 bases left between them. The CDR3 is 14 amino acids. CDR1 and CDR2 from the germline V gene are SGHNT and YYREEE (reference sequence). This CDR3 is CASSRGDAQETQYF. For the CDR3, the DNA is TGTGCCAGCTCCAGGGGCGATGCCCAAGAGACCCAGTACTTC.